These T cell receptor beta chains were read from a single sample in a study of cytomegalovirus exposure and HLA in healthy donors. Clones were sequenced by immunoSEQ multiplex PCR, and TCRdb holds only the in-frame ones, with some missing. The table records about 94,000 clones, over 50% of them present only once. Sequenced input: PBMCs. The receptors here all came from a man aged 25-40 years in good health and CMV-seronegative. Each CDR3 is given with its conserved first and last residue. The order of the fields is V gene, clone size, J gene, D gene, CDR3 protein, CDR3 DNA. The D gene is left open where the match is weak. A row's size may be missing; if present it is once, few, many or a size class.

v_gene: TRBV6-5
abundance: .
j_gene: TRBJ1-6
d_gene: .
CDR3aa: CASSYRGGQINSPLHF
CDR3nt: TGTGCCAGCAGTTACCGGGGGGGCCAAATCAATTCACCCCTCCACTTT

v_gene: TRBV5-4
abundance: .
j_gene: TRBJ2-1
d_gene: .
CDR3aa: CASSYIATIYNEQFF
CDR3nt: TGTGCCAGCAGCTACATAGCCACAATCTACAATGAGCAGTTCTTC

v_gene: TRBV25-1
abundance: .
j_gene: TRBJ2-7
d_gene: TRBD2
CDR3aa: CASSEESTARDYLYEQYF
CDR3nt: TGTGCCAGCAGTGAAGAATCGACAGCCCGGGACTACCTCTACGAGCAGTACTTC

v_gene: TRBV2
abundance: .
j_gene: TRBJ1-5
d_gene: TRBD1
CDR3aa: CASSNKPGQGQQPQHF
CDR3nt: TGTGCCAGCAGCAACAAACCGGGACAGGGGCAACAGCCCCAGCATTTT

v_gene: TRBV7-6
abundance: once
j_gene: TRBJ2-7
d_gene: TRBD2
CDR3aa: CASSFGLAALGSSYEQYF
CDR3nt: TGTGCCAGCAGCTTCGGACTAGCGGCTCTTGGGAGCTCCTACGAGCAGTACTTC

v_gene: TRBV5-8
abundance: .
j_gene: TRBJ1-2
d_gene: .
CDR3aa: CASSPVRESLDGYTF
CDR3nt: TGTGCCAGCAGCCCCGTGAGGGAATCCCTTGATGGCTACACCTTC

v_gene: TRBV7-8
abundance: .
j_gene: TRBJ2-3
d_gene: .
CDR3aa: CASSIYGSDTQYF
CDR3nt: TGTGCCAGCAGCATCTACGGGAGTGATACGCAGTATTTT

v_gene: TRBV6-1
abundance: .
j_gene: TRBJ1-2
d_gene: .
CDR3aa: CASSVGGLSNYGYTF
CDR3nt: TGTGCCAGCAGTGTAGGAGGTTTATCTAACTATGGCTACACCTTC

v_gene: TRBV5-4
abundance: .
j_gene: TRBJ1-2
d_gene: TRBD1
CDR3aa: CASSITGDGYTF
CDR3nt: TGTGCCAGCAGCATAACAGGGGATGGCTACACCTTC

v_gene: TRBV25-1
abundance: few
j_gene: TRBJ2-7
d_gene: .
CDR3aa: CASSEENNHEQYF
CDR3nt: TGTGCCAGCAGTGAGGAGAACAACCACGAGCAGTACTTC

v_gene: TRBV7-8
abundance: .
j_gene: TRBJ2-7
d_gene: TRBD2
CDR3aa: CASSLSGGSYEQYF
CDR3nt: TGTGCCAGCAGCTTAAGCGGGGGAAGCTACGAGCAGTACTTC

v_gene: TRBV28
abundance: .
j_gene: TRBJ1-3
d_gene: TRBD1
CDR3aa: CASSSGGSGNTIYF
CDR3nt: TGTGCCAGCAGCTCAGGGGGCTCTGGAAACACCATATATTTT

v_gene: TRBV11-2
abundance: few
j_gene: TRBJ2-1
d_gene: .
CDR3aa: CASSPTGNSYNEQFF
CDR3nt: TGTGCCAGCAGCCCGACAGGCAACTCCTACAATGAGCAGTTCTTC

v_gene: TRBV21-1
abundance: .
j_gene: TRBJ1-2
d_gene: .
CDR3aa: CASSPTVPNYGYTF
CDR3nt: TGTGCCAGCAGCCCGACAGTTCCCAACTATGGCTACACCTTC

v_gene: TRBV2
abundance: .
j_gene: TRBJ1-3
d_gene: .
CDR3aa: CASIPERSGNTIYF
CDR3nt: TGTGCCAGCATCCCGGAGAGGTCTGGAAACACCATATATTTT

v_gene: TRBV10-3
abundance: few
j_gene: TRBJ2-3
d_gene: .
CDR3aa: CAISEVSGDTQYF
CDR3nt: TGTGCCATCAGTGAGGTTAGCGGAGATACGCAGTATTTT

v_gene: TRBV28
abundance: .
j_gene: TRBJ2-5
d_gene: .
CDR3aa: CASRRGETQYF
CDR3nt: TGTGCCAGCAGAAGAGGGGAGACCCAGTACTTC

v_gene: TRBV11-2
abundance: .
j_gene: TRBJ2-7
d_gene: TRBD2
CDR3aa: CASSRSGGRYEQYF
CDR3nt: TGTGCCAGCAGTCGGTCGGGGGGGCGATACGAGCAGTACTTC

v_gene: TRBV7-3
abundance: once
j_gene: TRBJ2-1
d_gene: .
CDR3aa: CASSALASSSYNEQFF
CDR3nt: TGTGCCAGCAGCGCATTAGCGTCAAGCTCCTACAATGAGCAGTTCTTC

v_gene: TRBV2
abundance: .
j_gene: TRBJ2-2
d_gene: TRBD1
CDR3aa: CASSRDRNTGELFF
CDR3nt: TGTGCCAGCTCCCGGGACAGGAACACCGGGGAGCTGTTTTTT

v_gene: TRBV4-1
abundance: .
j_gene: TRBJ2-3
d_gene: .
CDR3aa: CASSQGETTTDTQYF
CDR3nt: TGCGCCAGCAGCCAAGGAGAGACTACCACAGATACGCAGTATTTT

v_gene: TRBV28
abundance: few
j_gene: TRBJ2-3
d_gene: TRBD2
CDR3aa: CASSLGGSRSDTQYF
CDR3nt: TGTGCCAGCAGTTTGGGCGGGAGTCGATCAGATACGCAGTATTTT

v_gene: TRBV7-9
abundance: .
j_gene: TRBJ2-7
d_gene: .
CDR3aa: CASSLPGESYEQYF
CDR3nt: TGTGCCAGCAGCTTACCCGGTGAGTCCTACGAGCAGTACTTC

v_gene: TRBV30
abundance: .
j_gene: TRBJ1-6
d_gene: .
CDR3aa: CALANRDDSPLHF
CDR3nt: TGTGCCCTTGCAAACAGGGATGATTCACCCCTCCACTTT

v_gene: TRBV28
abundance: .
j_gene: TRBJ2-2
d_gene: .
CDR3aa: CASSLSLNTGELFF
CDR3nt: TGTGCCAGCAGTTTGTCCTTGAACACCGGGGAGCTGTTTTTT

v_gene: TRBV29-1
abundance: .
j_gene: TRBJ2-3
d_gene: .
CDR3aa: CSVGGKQDSDTQYF
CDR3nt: TGCAGCGTTGGGGGTAAGCAGGACTCAGATACGCAGTATTTT

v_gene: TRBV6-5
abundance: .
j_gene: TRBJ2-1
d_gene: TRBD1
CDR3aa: CASSYKGAWEQFF
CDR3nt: TGTGCCAGCAGTTACAAGGGGGCATGGGAGCAGTTCTTC

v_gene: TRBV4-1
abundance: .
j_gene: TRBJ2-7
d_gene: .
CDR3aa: CASSQAYEQYF
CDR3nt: TGCGCCAGCAGCCAAGCCTACGAGCAGTACTTC

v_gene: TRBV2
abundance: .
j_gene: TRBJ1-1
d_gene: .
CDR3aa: CASTSRGGQNTEAFF
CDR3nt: TGTGCCAGCACCTCTCGGGGGGGTCAGAACACTGAAGCTTTCTTT

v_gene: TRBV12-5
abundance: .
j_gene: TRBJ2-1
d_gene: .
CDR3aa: CASGIIGNNEQFF
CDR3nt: TGTGCTAGCGGGATCATTGGGAACAATGAGCAGTTCTTC

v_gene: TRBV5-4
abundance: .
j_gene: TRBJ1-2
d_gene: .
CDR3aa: CASTSSRGIYGYTF
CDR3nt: TGTGCCAGCACCTCGTCCCGGGGGATCTATGGCTACACCTTC

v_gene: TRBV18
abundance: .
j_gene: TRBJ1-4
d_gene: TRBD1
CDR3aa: CASSQGQDNEKLFF
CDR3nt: TGTGCCAGCTCACAAGGACAGGATAATGAAAAACTGTTTTTT

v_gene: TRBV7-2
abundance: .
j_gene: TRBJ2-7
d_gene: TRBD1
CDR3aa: CASSLGDRGYEQYF
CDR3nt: TGTGCCAGCAGCTTAGGGGACAGGGGCTACGAGCAGTACTTC

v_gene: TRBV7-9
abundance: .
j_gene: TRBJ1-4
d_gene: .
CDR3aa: CASSPGTSNEKLFF
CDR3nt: TGTGCCAGCAGCCCCGGGACATCCAATGAAAAACTGTTTTTT

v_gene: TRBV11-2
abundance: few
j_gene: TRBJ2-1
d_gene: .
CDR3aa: CASSPGGAKSSYNEQFF
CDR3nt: TGTGCCAGCAGCCCCGGTGGGGCCAAAAGCTCCTACAATGAGCAGTTCTTC

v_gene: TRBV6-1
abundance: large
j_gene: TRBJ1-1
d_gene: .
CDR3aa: CASRKTENTEAFF
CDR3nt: TGTGCCAGCAGGAAGACAGAAAACACTGAAGCTTTCTTT

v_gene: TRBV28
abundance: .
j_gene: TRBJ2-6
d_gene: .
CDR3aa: CASSRPRSGANVLTF
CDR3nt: TGTGCCAGCAGTCGACCCAGGTCGGGGGCCAACGTCCTGACTTTC

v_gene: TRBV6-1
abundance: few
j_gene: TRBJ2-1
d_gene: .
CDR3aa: CASSGGPEQFF
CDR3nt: TGTGCCAGCAGTGGCGGGCCTGAGCAGTTCTTC

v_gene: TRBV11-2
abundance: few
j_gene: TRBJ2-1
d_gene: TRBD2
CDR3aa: CASSNLAGSYNEQFF
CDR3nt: TGTGCCAGCAGCAATCTAGCGGGCTCCTACAATGAGCAGTTCTTC

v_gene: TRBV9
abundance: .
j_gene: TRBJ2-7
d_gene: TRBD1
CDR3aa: CASSERQGSSYEQYF
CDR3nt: TGTGCCAGCAGCGAACGACAGGGGTCCTCCTACGAGCAGTACTTC